These 28 T cell receptor beta chains originate from one sample sequenced in a study of metastatic and nonmetastatic thyroid tumors. TCRdb reprocessed the PCR reads using MiXCR. Of approximately 12,000 clones listed, 30% to 35% are singletons. Prior to thyroid surgery, none of the patients had received any treatment. The sequenced material came from tumor tissue. The receptors were sampled from a male donor with papillary thyroid cancer or a benign thyroid nodule (not recorded which). Some clones in this sample may be carry-over from other donors' samples.

This clone ranks as medium-sized. The chain combines TRBV7-2 with TRBJ2-7, with 7 bases identical to TRBD1. CDR1 and CDR2 (germline): SGHTA, FQGNSA. The CDR3 sequence is 14 residues long. V gave up 5 bases and J gave up 6 bases; unmatched junction bases: 10. The CDR3 protein is CASSVGNRGAEQYF. The DNA for the CDR3 is TGTGCCAGCAGCGTCGGGAACAGGGGCGCCGAGCAGTACTTC.

The V and J genes are TRBV28 and TRBJ2-7, with D perhaps matching TRBD1 or TRBD2 (5 bases each). This CDR3 contains 14 residues. V was trimmed by 6 bases and J by 0 bases, leaving 12 bases between them. CDR1 and CDR2 from the germline V gene are MDHEN and SYDVKM. CDR3 loop: CASRDRGSSYEQYF. The CDR3 coding sequence is TGTGCCAGCAGGGATCGGGGCAGCTCCTACGAGCAGTACTTC.

This clone showed up just a few times. V and J are TRBV2 and TRBJ2-7; D gene uncertain. The germline V gene encodes CDR1 SNHLY and CDR2 FYNNEI. Deletions cut 6 bases from V and 0 bases from J, with 9 bases between. The CDR3 spans 13 residues. CDR3 nucleotides: TGTGCCAGCAGCAGGCCACACTCCTACGAGCAGTACTTC. Translating gives CASSRPHSYEQYF. The whole variable domain, remainder taken from reference TRBV2 and TRBJ2-7, is EPEVTQTPSHQVTQMGQEVILRCVPISNHLYFYWYRQILGQKVEFLVSFYNNEISEKSEIFDDQFSVERPDGSNFTLKIRSTKLEDSAMYFCASSRPHSYEQYFGPGTRLTVT.

This clone was seen more than once but under ten times. The DNA of the CDR3 is TGTGCCAGCAGTTTATTGACTAGCGGGATGGGATACGAGCAGTACTTC. Amino acids: CASSLLTSGMGYEQYF. The rearrangement joins TRBV27 to TRBJ2-7; 11 bases match TRBD2. Unmatched junction bases numbered 6, after V lost 1 base and J lost 4 bases. Germline V CDR1 and CDR2: MNHEY, SMNVEV (reference sequence). This CDR3 spans 16 amino acids.

The chain is built from TRBV13 and TRBJ2-7, with TRBD1 identical over 8 bases. With V trimmed by 6 bases and J by 3 bases, 4 bases remained unmatched. CDR1 is PRHDT and CDR2 is FYEKMQ in the germline V gene (reference sequence). The CDR3 is 13 amino acids. The CDR3 nucleotides read TGTGCCAGCAGTGATACAGGGGGCTACGAGCAGTACGTC. This sequence encodes CASSDTGGYEQYV.

This clone was seen repeatedly, ten times or more. This chain joins TRBV19 and TRBJ1-1, with D possibly being TRBD1 (5 bases). V lost 6 bases to trimming and J lost 11 bases, with 28 bases between them. The CDR3 spans 16 residues. Germline CDR1 LNHDA, CDR2 SQIVND (reference sequence). The CDR3: CASSPQLGTTTARAFF. The CDR3 nucleotides read TGTGCCAGTAGCCCTCAGCTCGGGACTACTACGGCACGGGCTTTCTTT.

The gene calls are TRBV5-1 and TRBJ2-2, with 7 bases lining up with TRBD2. Germline V gene sequence: CDR1 SGHRS, CDR2 YFSETQ. V was pared by 2 bases and J by 0 bases, with 7 bases of the junction left unmatched. The length of the CDR3 is 17 residues. The CDR3 spells CASSFRTSSANTGELFF. The CDR3 nucleotides read TGCGCCAGCAGCTTCCGGACTAGTTCGGCGAACACCGGGGAGCTGTTTTTT.

The rearrangement uses TRBV20-1 and TRBJ2-7; TRBD1 matches at 9 bases. J lost 6 bases, V lost 5 bases, and 11 bases had no gene match. Germline V lookup: CDR1 DFQATT, CDR2 SNEGSKA (reference sequence). The CDR3 sequence is 14 residues long. CDR3 in amino acids: CSAVPGQGAREQYF. Written as DNA, the CDR3 is TGCAGTGCTGTGCCGGGACAGGGAGCACGCGAGCAGTACTTC.

The chain has TRBV14 and TRBJ2-1, with 8 bases fitting TRBD2. Germline V CDR1 and CDR2: SGHDN, FVKESK. Trimming took 1 base from V and 6 from J; bases not matched to a gene: 8. The CDR3 sequence is 16 residues long. The CDR3 loop reads CASSQVGAGVGNEQFF. CDR3 sequence (DNA): TGTGCCAGCAGCCAAGTCGGAGCGGGAGTGGGCAATGAGCAGTTCTTC.

The chain combines TRBV19 with TRBJ1-2, with unresolved D. The CDR3 spans 19 residues. The ends were cut back, 1 base at V and 8 bases at J, with 29 bases in the middle. CDR1 is LNHDA, CDR2 SQIVND, per germline (reference sequence). The CDR3 spells CASSIVVMAGQSQRSGYTF. The CDR3 DNA follows: TGTGCCAGTAGTATAGTTGTAATGGCAGGTCAAAGCCAGCGGTCCGGCTACACCTTC. Full variable domain (remainder filled in from reference TRBV19 and TRBJ1-2): DGGITQSPKYLFRKEGQNVTLSCEQNLNHDAMYWYRQDPGQGLRLIYYSQIVNDFQKGDIAEGYSVSREKKESFPLTVTSAQKNPTAFYLCASSIVVMAGQSQRSGYTFGSGTRLTVV.

This clone appeared a few times. The V gene is TRBV28, the J gene TRBJ1-1; D is unresolved. CDR1 and CDR2 (germline): MDHEN, SYDVKM. The ends were cut back, 5 bases at V and 0 bases at J, with 10 bases in the middle. This CDR3 has 14 residues. Here the CDR3 reads CASSARFMNTEAFF. As DNA, the CDR3 is TGTGCCAGCAGTGCCAGGTTCATGAACACTGAAGCTTTCTTT.

By its share, this clone is medium-sized. The V call is TRBV20-1, the J call TRBJ1-2; maybe TRBD1 (6 bases). Germline loops: CDR1 DFQATT, CDR2 SNEGSKA (reference sequence). The CDR3 sequence is 13 residues long. The V and J ends lost 4 bases and 4 bases respectively, with 13 bases between them. CDR3 protein: CSATEGRGYGYTF. The CDR3 DNA reads TGCAGTGCTACGGAGGGCAGGGGCTATGGCTACACCTTC.

The chain employs TRBV27 and TRBJ1-1; 9 bases agree with TRBD1. Germline CDR1 is MNHEY and CDR2 is SMNVEV (reference sequence). V lost 8 bases to trimming and J lost 4 bases; unmatched junction nucleotides: 5. This CDR3 region has 13 residues. In DNA, the CDR3 is TGTGCCAGCGGAGGACAGGGGCTCACTGAAGCTTTCTTT. Its protein product is CASGGQGLTEAFF.

This clone is labeled as medium-sized. V is TRBV20-1 and J is TRBJ1-1; maybe TRBD1 (6 bases). This CDR3 spans 12 amino acids. Germline V gene data show CDR1 as DFQATT and CDR2 as SNEGSKA (reference sequence). Between the trimmed V and J ends, which lost 5 bases and 5 bases, there was a span of 12 bases. Here the CDR3 reads CSAHPQGTEAFF. The DNA for the CDR3 is TGCAGTGCTCATCCTCAGGGGACTGAAGCTTTCTTT.

The table lists this clone with a few counts. J is TRBJ1-2 and V is TRBV6-1; 8 nucleotides align to TRBD1. The CDR3 length is 14 residues. Germline lookup yields CDR1 MNHNS and CDR2 SASEGT. V trimming: 6 bases; J trimming: 3 bases; junction bases outside the gene matches: 6. CDR3 in amino acids: CASSRQGADYGYTF. CDR3 nucleotides: TGTGCCAGCAGCCGTCAGGGGGCAGACTATGGCTACACCTTC.

The chain is built from TRBV27 and TRBJ2-6; D is unclear. Germline V gene data show CDR1 as MNHEY and CDR2 as SMNVEV (reference sequence). Trimming removed 5 bases at V and 5 bases at J, with 7 bases between. The CDR3 has 13 amino acids. The chain's CDR3 is CASSPTRANVLTF. In nucleotides, the CDR3 is TGTGCCAGCAGTCCGACCCGGGCCAACGTCCTGACTTTC.

A few counts support this clone. V usage is TRBV28 and J usage is TRBJ1-1, with D unresolved. Germline CDR1 MDHEN, CDR2 SYDVKM. The CDR3 loop spans 14 amino acids. Trimming pared 4 bases from V and 1 base from J, leaving 10 bases between. For the CDR3, the DNA is TGTGCCAGCAGTTCCGATCGAAGGAACACTGAAGCTTTCTTT. It codes for CASSSDRRNTEAFF.

The V and J genes are TRBV6-1 and TRBJ1-3; D is unresolved. Trimming stripped 0 bases from V and 4 bases from J, with 10 bases between. This CDR3 is 15 amino acids long. Germline loops: CDR1 MNHNS, CDR2 SASEGT. CDR3 nucleotides: TGTGCCAGCAGTGAAGCTGAGGACGGAGGAAACACCATATATTTT. Translation: CASSEAEDGGNTIYF.

This clone was counted between two and nine times. V and J are TRBV15 and TRBJ2-3; 9 bases align to TRBD1. Trimming cost V 0 bases and J 5 bases; bases outside gene matches: 6. The germline V gene has CDR1 LNHNV and CDR2 YYDKDF (reference sequence). The CDR3 loop spans 16 amino acids. The CDR3 coding sequence is TGTGCCACCAGCAGAGATTGGACAGGGGAGGGAGATACGCAGTATTTT. Amino acid sequence: CATSRDWTGEGDTQYF.

The genes are TRBV9 and TRBJ2-7, with D perhaps TRBD2 (5 bases). Trimming cost V 4 bases and J 2 bases, with 10 bases left between them. This CDR3 is 13 amino acids long. Germline loops: CDR1 SGDLS, CDR2 YYNGEE. CDR3 nucleotides: TGTGCCAGCAGCCCTCCGGGAACCTACGAGCAGTACTTC. This gives the protein CASSPPGTYEQYF.

This chain joins TRBV20-1 and TRBJ2-3; 9 nucleotides align to TRBD2. The germline CDR1 and CDR2 sequences are DFQATT and SNEGSKA (reference sequence). Trimming removed 4 bases from V and 1 base from J; junction bases left unmatched: 15. The CDR3 is made up of 18 amino acids. The CDR3 loop reads CSAIYAGGGRARTDTQYF. CDR3 coding DNA: TGCAGTGCTATTTACGCAGGTGGCGGGAGGGCCCGCACAGATACGCAGTATTTT.

This clone occurred a few times. The rearrangement joins TRBV19 to TRBJ2-7; maybe TRBD1 (5 bases). The CDR3 runs to 15 residues. In germline, CDR1 is LNHDA, CDR2 SQIVND (reference sequence). V was pared by 7 bases and J by 2 bases, with 18 bases between. In nucleotides, the CDR3 is TGTGCCAGTACACCACAGGCAGGGTCTACCTACGAGCAGTACTTC. This gives the protein CASTPQAGSTYEQYF.

The chain employs TRBV7-2 and TRBJ2-7; D unclear. Trimming removed 8 bases from V and 0 bases from J, with 17 bases in between. Germline-derived CDR1 and CDR2 are SGHTA and FQGNSA. The CDR3 totals 15 residues. This CDR3 reads CASSNPPEASYEQYF. The CDR3, as DNA: TGTGCCAGCTCCAATCCGCCGGAAGCCTCCTACGAGCAGTACTTC.

This chain uses TRBV7-8 with TRBJ2-7, with 7 bases that match TRBD2. The CDR3 consists of 13 residues. J lost 7 bases, V lost 4 bases, and 7 bases had no gene match. Germline assignment: CDR1 SGHVS and CDR2 FQNEAQ. As DNA, the CDR3 is TGTGCCAGCAGCTCGTCCCCGGGACTAGAGCAGTACTTC. This codes for CASSSSPGLEQYF.

This chain connects TRBV12-1 to TRBJ2-3; the table's D gene call, TRBD2, was not cross checked with the DNA. TRBV12-1 is a recognized pseudogene. CDR3 length: 13 amino acids. Written as DNA, the CDR3 is TGTGCCAGGCCACAAGGTACCTCCGCTACGCAGTATTTT. It yields the protein CARPQGTSATQYF.

A few counts support this clone. Relative to the germline gene, one junction end is altered; a read error may explain this. V and J are TRBV6-1 and TRBJ2-5; 11 positions agree with TRBD2. The length of the CDR3 is 13 residues. Germline values: CDR1 MNHNS, CDR2 SASEGT. The CDR3 nucleotides are TGTGCCAGCAGTGAAGCTGTGACTAGCGGGATGGTGTTC. As protein: CASSEAVTSGMVF.

The rearrangement joins TRBV6-5 to TRBJ2-2; 7 nucleotides line up with TRBD1. The V gene end was trimmed by 0 bases and the J gene end by 6 bases; junction bases not matched to a gene: 7. This CDR3 has 16 amino acids. Per the germline V gene, CDR1 is MNHEY and CDR2 is SVGAGI. The CDR3 DNA is TGTGCCAGCAGTTACTCGATTAGGGGGCCCGCCGGGGAGCTGTTTTTT. It codes for CASSYSIRGPAGELFF.

This chain connects TRBV6-1 to TRBJ1-3; perhaps TRBD1 as D (6 bases). Germline CDR1 and CDR2: MNHNS and SASEGT. Trimming took 5 bases from V and 0 from J, leaving 11 bases between them. CDR3 length: 15 amino acids. The CDR3, as DNA: TGTGCCAGCAGTCATAAACAGGGCTCTGGAAACACCATATATTTT. Amino acid sequence: CASSHKQGSGNTIYF.